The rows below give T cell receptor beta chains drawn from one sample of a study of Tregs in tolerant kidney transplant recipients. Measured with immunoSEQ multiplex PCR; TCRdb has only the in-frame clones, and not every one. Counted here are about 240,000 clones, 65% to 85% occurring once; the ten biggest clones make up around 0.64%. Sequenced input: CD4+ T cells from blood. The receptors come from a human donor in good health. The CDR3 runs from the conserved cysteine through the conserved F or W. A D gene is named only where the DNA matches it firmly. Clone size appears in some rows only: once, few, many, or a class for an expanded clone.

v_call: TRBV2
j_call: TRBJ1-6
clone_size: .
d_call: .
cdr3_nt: TGTGCCAGCAGTGTAGACAGCGGATATTCACCCCTCCACTTT
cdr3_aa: CASSVDSGYSPLHF

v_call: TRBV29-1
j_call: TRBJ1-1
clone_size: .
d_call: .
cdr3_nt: TGCAGCGTTGAGGGGTTCCCGGTCACTGAAGCTTTCTTT
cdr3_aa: CSVEGFPVTEAFF

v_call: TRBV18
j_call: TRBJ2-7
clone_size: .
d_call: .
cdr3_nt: TGTGCCAGCTCATCTCGGGGTAGCGGTTCCTCCTACGAGCAGTACTTC
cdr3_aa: CASSSRGSGSSYEQYF

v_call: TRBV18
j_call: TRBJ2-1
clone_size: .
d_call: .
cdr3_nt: TGTGCCAGCTCACAAGGGGGCTCCTACAATGAGCAGTTCTTC
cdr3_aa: CASSQGGSYNEQFF

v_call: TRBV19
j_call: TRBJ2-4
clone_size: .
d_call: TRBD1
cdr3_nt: TGTGCCAGTAGTAGACAGGGGGCCAAAAACATTCAGTACTTC
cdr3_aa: CASSRQGAKNIQYF

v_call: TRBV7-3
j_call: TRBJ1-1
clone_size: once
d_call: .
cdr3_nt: TGTGCCAGCAGCTCTACAGGGAGCCCCACTGAAGCTTTCTTT
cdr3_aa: CASSSTGSPTEAFF

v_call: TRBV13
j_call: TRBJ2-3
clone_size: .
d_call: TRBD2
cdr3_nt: TGTGCCAGCAGACTAGCGGGAGAGGGAGATACGCAGTATTTT
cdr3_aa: CASRLAGEGDTQYF

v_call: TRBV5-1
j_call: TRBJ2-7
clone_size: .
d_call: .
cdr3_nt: TGCGCCAGCAGCCCGGAATATAGCGGTGCTGGGGAGCAGTACTTC
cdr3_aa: CASSPEYSGAGEQYF

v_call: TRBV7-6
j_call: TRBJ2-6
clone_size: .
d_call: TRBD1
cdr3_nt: TGTGCCAGCAGCGTGACAGGGGGCGCTGGGACTGGGGCCAACGTCCTGACTTTC
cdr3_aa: CASSVTGGAGTGANVLTF

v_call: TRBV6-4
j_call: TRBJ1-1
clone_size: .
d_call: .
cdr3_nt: TGTGCCAGCAGTCCGGCCAGCAGGGCGGAGAACACTGAAGCTTTCTTT
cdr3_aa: CASSPASRAENTEAFF

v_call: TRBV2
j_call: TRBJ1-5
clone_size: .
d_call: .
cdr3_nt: TGTGCCAGCATGAAGGGGAGCAATCAGCCCCAGCATTTT
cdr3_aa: CASMKGSNQPQHF

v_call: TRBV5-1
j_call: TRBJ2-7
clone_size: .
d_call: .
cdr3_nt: TGCGCCAGCAGCCTAGAGGGATTGAGCGTCTACGAGCAGTACTTC
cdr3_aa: CASSLEGLSVYEQYF

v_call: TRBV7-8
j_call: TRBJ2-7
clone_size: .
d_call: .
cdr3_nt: TGTGCCAGCAGCTTAGACGGGCGAGCCTACGAGCAGTACTTC
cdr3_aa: CASSLDGRAYEQYF

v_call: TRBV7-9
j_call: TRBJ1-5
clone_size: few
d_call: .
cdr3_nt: TGTGCCAGCAGCCAAGATTCGACAGACCAGCATTTT
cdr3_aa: CASSQDSTDQHF

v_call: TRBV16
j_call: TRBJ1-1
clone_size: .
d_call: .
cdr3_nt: TGTGCCAGCAGCCAATTTGAGGGTAGCGCTGAAGCTTTCTTT
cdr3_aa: CASSQFEGSAEAFF

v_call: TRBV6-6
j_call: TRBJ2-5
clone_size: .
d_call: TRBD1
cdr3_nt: TGTGCCAGCGCAACTCCTTGGACAGGGGGACGAGAGACCCAGTACTTC
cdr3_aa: CASATPWTGGRETQYF

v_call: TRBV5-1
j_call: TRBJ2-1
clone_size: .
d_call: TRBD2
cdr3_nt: TGCGCCAGCAGATTGACTAGCGGGAGGATGCATGAGCAGTTCTTC
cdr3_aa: CASRLTSGRMHEQFF

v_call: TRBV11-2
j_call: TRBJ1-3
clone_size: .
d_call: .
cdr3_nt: TGTGCCAGCAGCTTAGTACAGATCTCTGGAAACACCATATATTTT
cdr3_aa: CASSLVQISGNTIYF

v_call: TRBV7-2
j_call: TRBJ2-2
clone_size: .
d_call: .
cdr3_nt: TGTGCCAGCAGCCGACAGTGGGGTAACACCGGGGAGCTGTTTTTT
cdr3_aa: CASSRQWGNTGELFF

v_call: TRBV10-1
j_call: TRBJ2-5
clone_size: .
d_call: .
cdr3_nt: TGCGCCAGCAGTGAGGACAGTCAGTACCAAGAGACCCAGTACTTC
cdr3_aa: CASSEDSQYQETQYF

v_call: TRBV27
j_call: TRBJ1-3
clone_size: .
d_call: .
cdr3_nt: TGTGCCAGCAGCCCGATCTCCAGGGCTAGGTCTGGAAACACCATATATTTT
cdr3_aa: CASSPISRARSGNTIYF

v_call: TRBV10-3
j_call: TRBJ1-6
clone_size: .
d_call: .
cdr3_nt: TGTGCCATCAGTGACGTCAGTCGTGGTGGCTCCTATAATTCACCCCTCCACTTT
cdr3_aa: CAISDVSRGGSYNSPLHF

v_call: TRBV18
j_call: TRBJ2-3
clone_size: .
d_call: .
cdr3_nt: TGTGCCAGCTCACCGACCCAGCCAGATACGCAGTATTTT
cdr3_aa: CASSPTQPDTQYF

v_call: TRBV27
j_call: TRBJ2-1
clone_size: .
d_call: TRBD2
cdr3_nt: TGTGCCAGCAGTCCCGTTAGGAGCGGGAGGGGGTCCTACAATGAGCAGTTCTTC
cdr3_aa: CASSPVRSGRGSYNEQFF

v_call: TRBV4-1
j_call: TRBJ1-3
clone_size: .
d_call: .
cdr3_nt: TGCGCCAGCAGCCCGACCCAGGCGAGTGGAAACACCATATATTTT
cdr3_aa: CASSPTQASGNTIYF

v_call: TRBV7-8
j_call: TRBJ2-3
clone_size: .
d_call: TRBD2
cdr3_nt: TGTGCCAGCAGCTTAGCTAGCGGGGGCCCCACAGATACGCAGTATTTT
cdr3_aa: CASSLASGGPTDTQYF

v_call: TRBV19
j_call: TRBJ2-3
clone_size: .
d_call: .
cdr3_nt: TGTGCCAGTAGTGACAGAAGCACAGATACGCAGTATTTT
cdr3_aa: CASSDRSTDTQYF

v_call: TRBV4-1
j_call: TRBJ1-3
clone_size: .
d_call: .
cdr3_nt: TGCGCCACCCAAGGGACCGGAAACACCATATATTTT
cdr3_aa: CATQGTGNTIYF

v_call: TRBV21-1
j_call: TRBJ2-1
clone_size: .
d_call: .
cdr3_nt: TGTGCCAGCAGCAGGCGGGCAGGGGTACCTATTAGCTCCTACAATGAGCAGTTCTTC
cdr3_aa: CASSRRAGVPISSYNEQFF

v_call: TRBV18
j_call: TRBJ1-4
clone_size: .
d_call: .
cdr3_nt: TGTGCCAGCTCACCGTATCAAGCAACTAATGAAAAACTGTTTTTT
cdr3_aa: CASSPYQATNEKLFF

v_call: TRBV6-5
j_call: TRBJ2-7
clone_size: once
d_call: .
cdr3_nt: TGTGCCAGCAGTTACCAAGGTTCAACCTACGAGCAGTACTTC
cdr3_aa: CASSYQGSTYEQYF

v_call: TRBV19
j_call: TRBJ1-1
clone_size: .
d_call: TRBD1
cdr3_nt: TGTGCCAGTAGTCGACAGGGTAGAACTGAAGCTTTCTTT
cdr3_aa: CASSRQGRTEAFF

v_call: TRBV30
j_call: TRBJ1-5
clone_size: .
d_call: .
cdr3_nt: TGTGCCTGGAGTGCGGGCCTCAATCAGCCCCAGCATTTT
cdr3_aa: CAWSAGLNQPQHF

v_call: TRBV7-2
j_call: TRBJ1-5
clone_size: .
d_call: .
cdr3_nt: TGTGCCAGCAGCTTAGCGCCAGGGTTTGGCCAGCCCCAGCATTTT
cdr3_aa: CASSLAPGFGQPQHF

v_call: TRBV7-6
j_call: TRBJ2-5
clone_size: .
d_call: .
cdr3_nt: TGTGCCAGCAGCTTTCGGGAGACCCAGTACTTC
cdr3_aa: CASSFRETQYF

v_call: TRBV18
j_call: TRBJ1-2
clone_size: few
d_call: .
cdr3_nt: TGTGCCAGCTCACCCGGCGGAACTAACTATGGCTACACCTTC
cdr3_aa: CASSPGGTNYGYTF

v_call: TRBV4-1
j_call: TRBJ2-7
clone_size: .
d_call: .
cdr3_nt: TGCGCCAGCAGCCAAGTTGGTGGGAGCGGGCGGTTACGGGAGCAGTACTTC
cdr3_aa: CASSQVGGSGRLREQYF

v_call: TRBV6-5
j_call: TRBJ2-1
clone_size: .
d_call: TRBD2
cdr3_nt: TGTGCCGCCGGCCTAGCGGGAAGTGGTGAGCAGTTCTTC
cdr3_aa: CAAGLAGSGEQFF

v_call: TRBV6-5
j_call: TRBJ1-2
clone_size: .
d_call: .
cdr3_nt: TGTGCCAGCAGTGAAAACACCATAACCTATGGCTACACCTTC
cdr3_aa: CASSENTITYGYTF

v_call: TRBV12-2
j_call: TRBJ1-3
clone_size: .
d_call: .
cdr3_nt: TGTGCAAGTCGCTTAGGCGGAAACACCATATATTTT
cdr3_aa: CASRLGGNTIYF

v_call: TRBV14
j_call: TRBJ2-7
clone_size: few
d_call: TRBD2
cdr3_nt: TGTGCCAGCAGCAGACTTAGCGGGAGGCCCAACGAGCAGTACTTC
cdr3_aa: CASSRLSGRPNEQYF

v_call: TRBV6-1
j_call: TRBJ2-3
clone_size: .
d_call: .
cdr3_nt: TGTGCCAGCAGTGAAGATCTAGCCTCAGATACGCAGTATTTT
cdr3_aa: CASSEDLASDTQYF

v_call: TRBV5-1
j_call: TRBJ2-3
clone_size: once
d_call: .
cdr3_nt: TGCGCCAGCAGCTTGGAGAACACAGATACGCAGTATTTT
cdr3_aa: CASSLENTDTQYF

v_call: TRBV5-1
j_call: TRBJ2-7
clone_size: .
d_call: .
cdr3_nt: TGCGCCAGCAGCTCCGGGACATACTCCTACGAGCAGTACTTC
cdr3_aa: CASSSGTYSYEQYF

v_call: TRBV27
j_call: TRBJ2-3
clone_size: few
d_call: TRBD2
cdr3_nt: TGTGCCAGCACCCTCTCCGGTTGGGGGACTAGCGCGCTCACAGATACGCAGTATTTT
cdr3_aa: CASTLSGWGTSALTDTQYF

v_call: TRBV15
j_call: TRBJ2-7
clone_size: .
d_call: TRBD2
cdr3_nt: TGTGCCACCAGCAGGGGGGGGGACCCGTCCTACGAGCAGTACTTC
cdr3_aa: CATSRGGDPSYEQYF

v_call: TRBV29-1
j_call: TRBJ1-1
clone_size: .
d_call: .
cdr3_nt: TGCAGCGTTGATCGAGGACCGATGAACACTGAAGCTTTCTTT
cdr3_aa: CSVDRGPMNTEAFF

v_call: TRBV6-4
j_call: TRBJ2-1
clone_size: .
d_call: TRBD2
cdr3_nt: TGTGCCAGCAAAGGACTAGCGGGGTCGGGGGAGCAGTTCTTC
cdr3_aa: CASKGLAGSGEQFF

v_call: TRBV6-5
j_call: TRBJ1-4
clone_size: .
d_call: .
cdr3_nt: TGTGCCAGCAGTAGGGACCAGGGCGAAAAACTGTTTTTT
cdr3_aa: CASSRDQGEKLFF

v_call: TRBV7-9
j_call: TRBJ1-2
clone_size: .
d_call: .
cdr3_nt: TGTGCCAGCAGCCAAAACTCTAAGGGGACCGCGGATGGCTACACCTTC
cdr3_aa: CASSQNSKGTADGYTF

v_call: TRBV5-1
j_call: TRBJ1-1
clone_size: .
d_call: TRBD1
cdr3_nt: TGCGCCAGCAGCTTGCCGACAGGGGCCGGGGAAGCGTTCTTT
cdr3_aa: CASSLPTGAGEAFF

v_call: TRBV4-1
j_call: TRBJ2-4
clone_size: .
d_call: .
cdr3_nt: TGCGCCAGCAGCCAACCGGGTGGCGTTCTAGCCAAAAACATTCAGTACTTC
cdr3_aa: CASSQPGGVLAKNIQYF

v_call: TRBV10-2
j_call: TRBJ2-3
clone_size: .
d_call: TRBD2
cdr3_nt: TGCGCCAGCGGGGGGCTAGCGGGAGGCTCGGGGCACACAGATACGCAGTATTTT
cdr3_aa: CASGGLAGGSGHTDTQYF

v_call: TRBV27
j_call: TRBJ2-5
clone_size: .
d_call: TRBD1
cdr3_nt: TGTGCCAGCAGGCTACAGGGGTCTGAGACCCAGTACTTC
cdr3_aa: CASRLQGSETQYF

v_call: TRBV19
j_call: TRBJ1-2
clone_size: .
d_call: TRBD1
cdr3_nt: TGTGCCAGTAGTATAGATCTGAACAGGGGGAGAAACTATGGCTACACCTTC
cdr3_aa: CASSIDLNRGRNYGYTF